One sample yielded the 17 T cell receptor beta chains listed below, sequenced in a study of cytomegalovirus exposure and HLA in healthy donors. Both 60 Vbeta primers and 13 Jbeta primers went into the PCR. Libraries were prepared by immunoSEQ multiplex PCR; TCRdb keeps only in-frame clonotypes and omits some of them. The sample has 150,000 to 200,000 clones, approximately 80% seen once. The specimen was PBMCs. The origin of the receptors is a woman aged 40 to 55 in good health and CMV-seropositive.

This clone was found once. The chain uses TRBV7-2 and TRBJ2-3; D is perhaps TRBD1 (5 bases). The V end lost 5 bases, the J end lost 2 bases, and 14 bases lay between the germline ends. This CDR3 is 15 amino acids long. Germline CDR1 is SGHTA and CDR2 is FQGNSA. The DNA of the CDR3 is TGTGCCAGCAGCCAAAGACAGCAGGTCACAGATACGCAGTATTTT. Its protein is CASSQRQQVTDTQYF.

The rearrangement links TRBV5-1 to TRBJ1-3; 10 bases fit TRBD1. Trimming cost V 0 bases and J 6 bases; bases outside gene matches: 6. This CDR3 has 16 amino acids. Germline V gene sequence: CDR1 SGHRS, CDR2 YFSETQ. The CDR3 here is CASSLAGQGFSNTIYF. In DNA form, the CDR3 reads TGCGCCAGCAGCTTGGCGGGACAGGGGTTCTCAAACACCATATATTTT. Together with reference TRBV5-1 and TRBJ1-3, the CDR3 gives the full variable domain: KAGVTQTPRYLIKTRGQQVTLSCSPISGHRSVSWYQQTPGQGLQFLFEYFSETQRNKGNFPGRFSGRQFSNSRSEMNVSTLELGDSALYLCASSLAGQGFSNTIYFGEGSWLTVV.

The rearrangement joins TRBV4-2 to TRBJ2-7, with TRBD1 matching 7 bases. The CDR3 length is 15 residues. Per germline, CDR1 LGHNA and CDR2 YNFKEQ. V was clipped by 3 bases and J by 2 bases; unmatched bases: 7. CDR3 in DNA: TGTGCCAGCAGCCAGTACGCTAGGGGGCCCTACGAGCAGTACTTC. It yields the protein CASSQYARGPYEQYF.

This chain connects TRBV6-1 to TRBJ2-5; D remains ambiguous. CDR1 is MNHNS, CDR2 SASEGT, per germline. The CDR3 runs 16 residues. Deletions cut 3 bases from V and 0 bases from J, with 14 bases between. The CDR3 loop is CASSDLLRKDQETQYF. The CDR3 nucleotides read TGTGCCAGCAGTGACCTACTTCGTAAAGACCAAGAGACCCAGTACTTC.

V is TRBV28 and J is TRBJ1-2, with TRBD1 matching 8 bases. This CDR3 comprises 15 residues. CDR1 and CDR2 from the germline V gene are MDHEN and SYDVKM. J lost 5 bases, V lost 4 bases, and 9 bases had no gene match. The CDR3 protein is CASSSPSTGGYGYTF. CDR3 DNA: TGTGCCAGCAGTTCCCCCTCCACAGGGGGGTATGGCTACACCTTC.

V usage is TRBV10-3 and J usage is TRBJ2-5; TRBD2 aligns across 10 bases. Germline-derived CDR1 and CDR2 are ENHRY and SYGVKD. Trimming removed 4 bases from V and 8 bases from J; junction bases left unmatched: 10. This CDR3 has 15 residues. The CDR3 DNA is TGTGCCATCAGTGCCCAGCAGATAGCGGGAGGTACCCAGTACTTC. It translates to CAISAQQIAGGTQYF.

This clone turned up a few times. This chain links TRBV7-9 with TRBJ2-7; 7 nucleotides align to TRBD1. The CDR3 extends over 15 amino acids. CDR1 is SEHNR and CDR2 is FQNEAQ in the germline V gene (reference sequence). V shed 3 bases and J 7 bases; nucleotides not matched to a gene: 12. CDR3 coding DNA: TGTGCCAGCAGCTTCTTTCCTGGGACAGTGGGTGAGCAGTACTTC. It is translated as CASSFFPGTVGEQYF.

The chain is built from TRBV7-9 and TRBJ1-4; 9 nucleotides match TRBD1. V was clipped by 5 bases and J by 4 bases; unmatched bases: 2. CDR3 length equals 14 residues. Germline CDR1 is SEHNR and CDR2 is FQNEAQ (reference sequence). DNA for the CDR3: TGTGCCAGCAGCACGGACAGGGGTAATGAAAAACTGTTTTTT. Its protein is CASSTDRGNEKLFF.

The chain couples TRBV7-2 to TRBJ2-5; tentative D call: TRBD1 (8 bases). The V and J ends lost 5 bases and 5 bases respectively, with 18 bases between them. The CDR3 is made up of 15 amino acids. Germline-derived CDR1 and CDR2 are SGHTA and FQGNSA. The CDR3 region has the DNA TGTGCCAGCAGCGTTCCTACAGGGGGAGGGGAGACCCAGTACTTC. Its translation: CASSVPTGGGETQYF.

This chain links TRBV28 with TRBJ1-1; D is possibly TRBD1 (6 bases). This CDR3 region has 18 residues. Germline CDR1 is MDHEN and CDR2 is SYDVKM. V lost 2 bases and J lost 1, with 20 bases in between. The chain's CDR3 is CASSLTFYRAPQNTEAFF. CDR3 nucleotide sequence: TGTGCCAGCAGTTTAACCTTTTACAGGGCGCCCCAGAACACTGAAGCTTTCTTT.

The chain recombines TRBV7-2 with TRBJ1-4, with D hard to call. Trimming took 5 bases from V and 0 from J, leaving 7 bases between them. Germline V gene data show CDR1 as SGHTA and CDR2 as FQGNSA. CDR3 size: 14 residues. The CDR3, as DNA: TGTGCCAGCAGCAAACAAGCAACTAATGAAAAACTGTTTTTT. Translated: CASSKQATNEKLFF.

This clone has just one count. This chain uses TRBV7-9 with TRBJ2-7, with 7 bases aligning to TRBD1. V shed 5 bases and J 6 bases; nucleotides not matched to a gene: 4. There are 12 residues in the CDR3. Germline CDR1 reads SEHNR; CDR2 reads FQNEAQ (reference sequence). CDR3 nucleotides: TGTGCCAGCAGCAGACAGGGCACCGAGCAGTACTTC. Translated, it gives CASSRQGTEQYF.

The chain has TRBV9 and TRBJ2-2, with 9 bases aligning to TRBD1. With 4 bases clipped from V and 6 bases from J, the junction kept 7 bases outside the gene matches. The CDR3 length is 15 residues. Germline loops: CDR1 SGDLS, CDR2 YYNGEE. In DNA form, the CDR3 reads TGTGCCAGCAGCACGGGACAGGGATCTTCCGGGGAGCTGTTTTTT. Its protein is CASSTGQGSSGELFF.

The J gene is TRBJ2-4, the V gene TRBV5-8; D remains ambiguous. CDR3 length: 16 residues. Trimming took off 1 base at V and 0 bases at J, with 11 bases between the two ends. CDR1 is SGHTS and CDR2 is YDEGEE in the germline V gene. The CDR3 loop reads CASSLTLVLAKNIQYF. For the CDR3, the DNA is TGTGCCAGCAGCTTGACTCTTGTCTTAGCCAAAAACATTCAGTACTTC.

CDR3 nucleotides: TGTGCCAGCAGCCGGGGGCAGGGGGCGGGAGGAAACACCATATATTTT. This gives the protein CASSRGQGAGGNTIYF. The chain has TRBV27 and TRBJ1-3; 8 positions match TRBD1. This CDR3 is built from 16 residues. CDR1 is MNHEY, CDR2 SMNVEV, per germline (reference sequence). Trimming at V came to 6 bases and at J to 4 bases, leaving 11 bases not matched to a gene.

A single count supports this clone. The chain is built from TRBV29-1 and TRBJ1-4, with TRBD1 matching over 8 bases. The CDR3 has 14 amino acids. Germline V gene lookup returns CDR1 SQVTM and CDR2 ANQGSEA. The V segment lost 7 bases and the J segment 0 bases; nucleotides outside the gene matches: 4. The CDR3 nucleotides read TGCAGCGGTGCCAGGGGGCCAACTAATGAAAAACTGTTTTTT. Encoded protein: CSGARGPTNEKLFF.

V usage is TRBV19 and J usage is TRBJ2-7; 14 bases fit TRBD2. Per germline, CDR1 LNHDA and CDR2 SQIVND (reference sequence). V lost 6 bases and J lost 6; bases outside the gene matches: 4. The CDR3 is made up of 14 amino acids. CDR3 sequence: CASRGLAGASEQYF. The CDR3, as DNA: TGTGCCAGTAGGGGACTAGCGGGAGCCTCCGAGCAGTACTTC.